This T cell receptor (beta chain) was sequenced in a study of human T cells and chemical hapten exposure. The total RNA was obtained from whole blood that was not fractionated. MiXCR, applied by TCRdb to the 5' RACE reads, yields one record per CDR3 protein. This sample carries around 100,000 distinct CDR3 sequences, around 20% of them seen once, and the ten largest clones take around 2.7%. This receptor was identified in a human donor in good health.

CDR3 residues: CASSVEEGTQYF. For the CDR3, the DNA is TGTGCCAGCAGCGTAGAGGAAGGGACCCAGTACTTC. This chain joins TRBV9 and TRBJ2-5; D is undetermined. The germline V gene encodes CDR1 SGDLS and CDR2 YYNGEE. The CDR3 covers 12 residues. Trimming took 0 bases from V and 7 from J, leaving 7 bases between them.